The TCR beta chain described here comes from a study of T cell changes during pregnancy in multiple sclerosis. Produced via immunoSEQ multiplex PCR; TCRdb's table is partial and in-frame only. The sample has approximately 70,000 clones, around 90% seen once. The CDR3 sequence is 15 residues long. Germline V CDR1 and CDR2: LNHDA, SQIVND (reference sequence). After removal of 1 base from V and 7 bases from J, the junction contained 7 bases not matched to a gene. The sample in question was peripheral blood, obtained in the first trimester of pregnancy. The chain has TRBV19 and TRBJ2-1; the match to TRBD1 covers 7 bases. This TCR came from a female donor with multiple sclerosis, enrolled in a pregnancy study. CDR3 sequence: CASSIGTGPVNEQFF. In DNA, the CDR3 is TGTGCCAGTAGTATAGGGACAGGCCCCGTGAATGAGCAGTTCTTC.